This entry concerns a single T cell receptor beta chain. This clonotype was detected a few times. Its antigen remains unidentified. No much larger clone exists at a distance of one base, and base qualities are not known. The CDR3, from cysteine to phenylalanine, totals 14 residues. The sequence is cut down to CDR3 DNA, 42 bases in frame from base 1. Trimming leaves V shorter by 7 bases and J shorter by 2 bases, with the junction holding 7 bases beyond the gene matches. The protocol used for the library was PCR. The instrument given in TCRdb is Illumina HiSeq 2500. Molecular barcoding was employed in the preparation of TCR libraries, with unique molecular identifiers being used to normalize TCRbeta repertoire quantification. TCRdb reanalyzed the raw reads on its own, using fastp at Q25 for trimming and MiXCR for clone calling, and kept in-frame beta chains. Merged by CDR3 protein, the rows form single entries marked with the most common genes and DNA. Counted in this sample were 500,000 to 600,000 distinct CDR3 sequences; about a quarter of them appeared once. About 35% of the sample is taken by the ten largest.

The label giving this sample's treatment or condition can be read as: allogeneic hematopoietic cell transplantation with graft depleted of TCRalphabeta T cells and CD19 B cells. The children who served as transplant recipients had been given grafts of TCRalphabeta/CD19-depleted allogeneic hematopoietic cells. The data were obtained in a study of T-cell reconstitution after alpha-beta-depleted transplantation in children (dated by TCRdb to the mid-2010s). About the investigation overall: Using TCR repertoire profiling, the study quantitatively followed how T-cell immune reconstitution unfolded in children after TCRalphabeta/CD19-depleted allogeneic hematopoietic cell transplantation.

Results the study describes overall, beyond this receptor: In some patients, the high TCRbeta diversity seen at day 60 was put down to recipient T cells and intrathymic progenitors that had survived conditioning. Over the following months the frequencies of hyperexpanded clones went down, and after one year T-cell counts and TCRbeta diversity were mostly credited to newly produced T cells. The apparently early alphabetaT-cell count recovery about two months after transplant was reportedly dependent on only several hundred rapidly expanded clones derived from non-depleted graft cells.

The TCR comes from a boy less than two years old with Wiskott-Aldrich syndrome, due to receive a stem cell transplant. Sequenced here: PBMCs, sampled before TCRalphabeta/CD19-depleted stem cell transplant. The chain was built from TRBV12-3 or TRBV12-4 and TRBJ1-2; 7 nucleotides in the junction match TRBD1. The CDR3 reads as follows: CASTRQGLNYGYTF. The DNA sequence is TGTGCCAGCACAAGACAGGGCTTAAACTATGGCTACACCTTC.